This T cell receptor (beta chain) was sequenced for a study of blood T cells in healthy people across ages. Study as a whole: For every two T cells, template switching captured about one barcoded beta molecule.

The CDR3 is 14 amino acids. Worth noting for this clonotype: Its specificity is not known.

The study recruited healthy Caucasian donors from Russia who were aged about 6 to 90. Study-wide findings and caveats: Age showed a roughly linear inverse relationship with TCR beta diversity per million T cells.

Sample-barcoded 5' priming and a J-beta primer mix drove a second PCR of about 6 to 12 cycles. Each cDNA was tagged by a template-switch adaptor containing 12 random nucleotides. TCRdb ran MiXCR on the 5' RACE reads and lists one entry per CDR3 protein. Among 850,000 to 1,000,000 distinct CDR3 sequences, about 48% were seen once, and the ten largest hold under 15%. The sequence was obtained from a man aged 30 to 39 in good health. The sample consisted of blood. The gene calls are TRBV21-1 and TRBJ2-1; the D call of TRBD1 is as the table states it, not checked on the DNA. TRBV21-1 is described as a pseudogene. CDR3 nucleotides: TGTGCCACCAGAGGTGACAGTCCTATCGATGAGCAGTTCTTC. Encoded protein: CATRGDSPIDEQFF.